The 25 T cell receptor beta chains below come from one sample, sequenced in a study of blood T cell repertoires in COVID-19. Repertoires were generated with immunoSEQ multiplex PCR, while TCRdb's copy carries only in-frame clones and drops some. The table includes roughly 150,000 clones, approximately 90% detected once. Sample: peripheral blood. These receptors were taken from a man aged 60 to 69 with active or convalescent COVID-19.

The gene calls are TRBV7-2 and TRBJ2-3, with D possibly TRBD2 on 6 matching bases. V was cut by 8 bases and J by 0 bases, with 15 bases left in between. CDR3 length: 15 residues. CDR1 SGHTA and CDR2 FQGNSA come from the germline V gene. The CDR3 loop reads CASPLGAGSTDTQYF. The CDR3 nucleotides read TGTGCCAGCCCCCTCGGGGCGGGAAGCACAGATACGCAGTATTTT.

V is TRBV28 and J is TRBJ1-2, with TRBD1 matching over 7 bases. Germline-derived CDR1 and CDR2 are MDHEN and SYDVKM. J lost 8 bases, V lost 5 bases, and 5 bases had no gene match. There are 12 residues in the CDR3. CDR3 region: CASSLLTGGYTF. The CDR3 DNA sequence: TGTGCCAGCAGTCTCCTGACAGGGGGCTACACCTTC.

This clone appeared a single time. The rearrangement uses TRBV7-2 and TRBJ1-2; 9 bases match TRBD1. In germline, CDR1 is SGHTA, CDR2 FQGNSA. V trimming: 5 bases; J trimming: 3 bases; junction bases outside the gene matches: 10. This CDR3 contains 16 residues. In DNA, the CDR3 is TGTGCCAGCAGCGCGGAACAGGGGGCTACTCACTATGGCTACACCTTC. Translating it yields CASSAEQGATHYGYTF.

The chain employs TRBV7-2 and TRBJ1-3; no firm D call. CDR3 length equals 13 residues. Germline-derived CDR1 and CDR2 are SGHTA and FQGNSA. Between the trimmed V and J ends, which lost 3 bases and 4 bases, there was a span of 7 bases. CDR3 region: CASSFLSGNTIYF. The CDR3 nucleotides read TGTGCCAGCAGCTTCCTTAGCGGAAACACCATATATTTT.

The chain couples TRBV5-1 to TRBJ2-3; TRBD1 might be the D (6 bases). Germline loops: CDR1 SGHRS, CDR2 YFSETQ. There are 16 residues in the CDR3. The germline V and J ends were trimmed by 5 bases and 0 bases, with 16 bases remaining between them. Here the CDR3 reads CASSPGDRTSTDTQYF. CDR3 in DNA: TGCGCCAGCAGTCCAGGTGACAGGACTAGCACAGATACGCAGTATTTT.

This rearrangement joins TRBV18 to TRBJ1-2, with 8 nucleotides matching TRBD1. V was pared by 1 base and J by 4 bases, with 8 bases of the junction left unmatched. CDR3 length equals 16 residues. Germline V gives CDR1 KGHSH, CDR2 LQKENI. The CDR3, as DNA: TGTGCCAGCTCACCACAAGGGCAGGGGGCAGGCTATGGCTACACCTTC. As protein: CASSPQGQGAGYGYTF.

This clone was seen more than once but under ten times. At one of its ends the junction is not consistent with the germline gene, which may arise from a read error. The chain carries TRBV7-7 and TRBJ2-1; TRBD2 matches at 10 bases. Germline CDR1 is SSHAT and CDR2 is FNYEAQ (reference sequence). This CDR3 comprises 16 residues. The CDR3 nucleotides are TGTGCTAGCAGCTCATTAGCGGGAGGCCTTCACAATGAGCAGTTCTTC. This encodes CASSSLAGGLHNEQFF. Drawing the rest from reference TRBV7-7 and TRBJ2-1, the complete variable domain is GAGVSQSPRYKVTKRGQDVTLRCDPISSHATLYWYQQALGQGPEFLTYFNYEAQPDKSGLPSDRFSAERPEGSISTLTIQRTEQRDSAMYRCASSSLAGGLHNEQFFGPGTRLTVL.

This chain links TRBV29-1 with TRBJ1-1, with TRBD1 matching 7 bases. The CDR3 consists of 12 residues. The germline V gene has CDR1 SQVTM and CDR2 ANQGSEA. With V trimmed by 7 bases and J by 3 bases, 5 bases remained unmatched. The CDR3 nucleotides are TGCAGCGCGGGACAGAGAGACACTGAAGCTTTCTTT. This gives the protein CSAGQRDTEAFF.

V and J are TRBV19 and TRBJ1-2; D may be TRBD1 (6 bases). In germline, CDR1 is LNHDA, CDR2 SQIVND (reference sequence). V lost 6 bases and J 7 bases, leaving 18 bases between the germline ends. The CDR3 totals 14 residues. The DNA of the CDR3 is TGTGCCAGTAGCCAAAGCAACAGGGCGAGTGGCTACACCTTC. Translation gives CASSQSNRASGYTF.

The genes are TRBV3-1 (or the pseudogene TRBV3-2) and TRBJ1-5; no firm D call. Per germline, CDR1 LGHDT and CDR2 YNNKEL (reference sequence). V lost 5 bases and J 6 bases, leaving 14 bases between the germline ends. The CDR3 sequence is 14 residues long. The CDR3 DNA sequence: TGTGCCAGCAGCTTTACGAGTAGCGGTCAGCCCCAGCATTTT. Translated, it gives CASSFTSSGQPQHF.

The V and J genes are TRBV28 and TRBJ1-4, with unresolved D. There are 13 residues in the CDR3. Germline values: CDR1 MDHEN, CDR2 SYDVKM. Trimming removed 1 base at V and 15 bases at J, with 15 bases between. CDR3 nucleotide sequence: TGTGCCAGCAGTTTATCAAATCCTAGTCAGTTGTTTTTT. It translates to CASSLSNPSQLFF. The complete variable domain, with remaining parts taken from reference TRBV28 and TRBJ1-4, reads DVKVTQSSRYLVKRTGEKVFLECVQDMDHENMFWYRQDPGLGLRLIYFSYDVKMKEKGDIPEGYSVSREKKERFSLILESASTNQTSMYLCASSLSNPSQLFFGSGTQLSVL.

The chain uses TRBV5-1 and TRBJ1-1, with D possibly TRBD1 on 6 matching bases. The CDR3 length is 15 residues. V dropped 1 base and J dropped 0 bases, with 10 bases sitting between them. Germline CDR1 reads SGHRS; CDR2 reads YFSETQ. Here the CDR3 reads CASSLIGQLNTEAFF. The CDR3 DNA follows: TGCGCCAGCAGCTTGATTGGACAGCTGAACACTGAAGCTTTCTTT.

The chain couples TRBV10-3 to TRBJ2-1; D is unresolved. This CDR3 has 14 residues. Trimming pared 3 bases from V and 0 bases from J, leaving 6 bases between. The germline CDR1 and CDR2 sequences are ENHRY and SYGVKD. The CDR3 sequence: CAISDGSSYNEQFF. DNA for the CDR3: TGTGCCATCAGTGACGGGTCCTCCTACAATGAGCAGTTCTTC.

V gene TRBV7-9 combines with J gene TRBJ1-1; D is perhaps TRBD1 (6 bases). V was cut by 3 bases and J by 4 bases, with 12 bases left in between. There are 14 residues in the CDR3. Germline CDR1 reads SEHNR; CDR2 reads FQNEAQ (reference sequence). The CDR3 sequence is CASSFTGTGTEAFF. Written as DNA, the CDR3 is TGTGCCAGCAGCTTCACAGGGACGGGCACTGAAGCTTTCTTT.

The V gene is TRBV7-9, the J gene TRBJ2-1, with TRBD2 as a possible D gene (5 bases). In germline, CDR1 is SEHNR, CDR2 FQNEAQ (reference sequence). The CDR3 is 15 amino acids. The V and J ends lost 1 base and 8 bases respectively, with 15 bases between them. The CDR3 nucleotides are TGTGCCAGCAGCTTAGGGAGGAAGTCGGCGGATGAGCAGTTCTTC. Its protein product is CASSLGRKSADEQFF.

The rearrangement uses TRBV3-1 (or the pseudogene TRBV3-2) and TRBJ2-7, with TRBD2 matching 12 bases. This CDR3 region has 13 residues. After removal of 1 base from V and 9 bases from J, the junction contained 1 base not matched to a gene. Germline V CDR1 and CDR2: LGHDT, YNNKEL (reference sequence). The DNA of the CDR3 is TGTGCCAGCAGCCAAGCGGGACTAGCGGGGCAGTACTTC. Encoded protein: CASSQAGLAGQYF.

CDR3 residues: CATQGSTSGSADTQYF. In nucleotides, the CDR3 is TGTGCCACCCAGGGGTCCACTAGCGGGAGCGCAGATACGCAGTATTTT. V usage is TRBV28 and J usage is TRBJ2-3, with 11 bases lining up with TRBD2. The CDR3 extends over 16 amino acids. Per germline, CDR1 MDHEN and CDR2 SYDVKM. V dropped 10 bases and J dropped 4; count of bases not matched to a gene: 13.

The chain is built from TRBV2 and TRBJ2-3; 10 nucleotides agree with TRBD2. From germline, CDR1 is SNHLY and CDR2 FYNNEI. The V and J ends lost 4 bases and 3 bases, in that order; junction bases with no gene match: 4. The CDR3 contains 15 residues. The CDR3 DNA reads as TGTGCCAGCAGTGCCGGGGGACTAGCGACAGATACGCAGTATTTT. It encodes CASSAGGLATDTQYF.

The V and J genes are TRBV2 and TRBJ2-7, with 9 positions matching TRBD1. The CDR3 has 14 residues. V shed 6 bases, J shed 6 bases, and the junction held 9 bases outside the gene matches. From germline, CDR1 is SNHLY and CDR2 FYNNEI. In nucleotides, the CDR3 is TGTGCCAGCAGGTCCGGGACAGGGAGCTCCGAGCAGTACTTC. Protein product: CASRSGTGSSEQYF.

This chain uses TRBV11-2 with TRBJ1-4; D possibly corresponds to TRBD1 (5 bases). CDR1 is SGHAT and CDR2 is FQNNGV in the germline V gene. Trimming took 0 bases from V and 8 from J, leaving 13 bases between them. This CDR3 contains 15 residues. CDR3 DNA sequence: TGTGCCAGCAGCTTAGATCACGGGGGAGGAGAAAAACTGTTTTTT. Its protein is CASSLDHGGGEKLFF.

The sample holds one count of this clone. The chain combines TRBV6-2 or TRBV6-3 with TRBJ2-3, with 9 nucleotides matching TRBD2. There are 18 residues in the CDR3. The J segment lost 5 bases and the V segment lost 0 bases, leaving 12 bases of the junction unmatched. From germline, CDR1 is MNHEY and CDR2 SVGEGT. The CDR3 here is CASSYSISKREVGDTQYF. The CDR3 DNA follows: TGTGCCAGCAGTTACTCAATTTCTAAGCGGGAGGTTGGAGATACGCAGTATTTT.

The chain combines TRBV2 with TRBJ2-1, with 9 bases identical to TRBD2. CDR3 length: 15 residues. V trimming: 7 bases; J trimming: 1 base; junction bases outside the gene matches: 5. The germline gives CDR1 SNHLY, CDR2 FYNNEI. Here the CDR3 DNA reads TGTGCCAGCACCCTAGCGGGGCTATCCTACAATGAGCAGTTCTTC. Translated: CASTLAGLSYNEQFF.

The V and J genes are TRBV3-1 (or the pseudogene TRBV3-2) and TRBJ2-1; 12 bases match TRBD2. CDR3 length: 16 amino acids. Germline CDR1 is LGHDT and CDR2 is YNNKEL (reference sequence). V trimming: 1 base; J trimming: 4 bases; junction bases outside the gene matches: 2. The CDR3 sequence is CASSQVLAGGYNEQFF. CDR3 DNA sequence: TGTGCCAGCAGCCAAGTCCTAGCGGGAGGGTACAATGAGCAGTTCTTC.

The chain joins TRBV6-2 or TRBV6-3 to TRBJ2-2; 14 bases map to TRBD2. Germline V gene data show CDR1 as MNHEY and CDR2 as SVGEGT. V gave up 5 bases and J gave up 1 base; unmatched junction bases: 9. The CDR3 length is 19 residues. The CDR3, as DNA: TGTGCCAGCAGTGACCCTCCCGGGACTAGCGGGGGGAACACCGGGGAGCTGTTTTTT. Protein product: CASSDPPGTSGGNTGELFF.

This clone showed up just once. J is TRBJ1-1 and V is TRBV6-5, with a weak D call TRBD1 (5 bases). The CDR3 totals 14 residues. Trimming pared 3 bases from V and 4 bases from J, leaving 12 bases between. Germline CDR1 reads MNHEY; CDR2 reads SVGAGI. The CDR3 reads CASSYTGGATEAFF. The CDR3 bases are TGTGCCAGCAGTTATACAGGTGGCGCCACTGAAGCTTTCTTT.